The sequence of this T cell receptor (beta chain) was determined in a study of technical replicates of blood from several donors. Germline trimming cut 6 bases from V and 15 bases from J; bases unmatched to any gene: 9. This CDR3 region has 12 residues. CDR1 and CDR2 (germline): MNHEY, SMNVEV (reference sequence). Produced via immunoSEQ multiplex PCR; TCRdb's table is partial and in-frame only. The sample shows roughly 68,000 clones, less than 98% of them seen only once. The specimen was T cells isolated from PBMCs. The source is a human donor in good health. V and J are TRBV27 and TRBJ2-1, with 9 bases aligning to TRBD2. Written as DNA, the CDR3 is TGTGCCAGCAGACAAGCGGGACTAGCTGCGTTCTTC. Translating it yields CASRQAGLAAFF.